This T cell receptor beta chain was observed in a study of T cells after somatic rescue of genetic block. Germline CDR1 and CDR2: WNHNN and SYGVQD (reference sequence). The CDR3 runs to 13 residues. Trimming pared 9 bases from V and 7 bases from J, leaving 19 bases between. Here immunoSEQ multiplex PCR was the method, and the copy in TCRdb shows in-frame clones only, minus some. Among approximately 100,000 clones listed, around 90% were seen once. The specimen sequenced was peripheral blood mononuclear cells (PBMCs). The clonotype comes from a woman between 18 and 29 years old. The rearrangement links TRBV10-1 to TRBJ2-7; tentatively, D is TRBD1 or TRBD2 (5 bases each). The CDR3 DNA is TGCGCCAGAGGGGACCTCACAAAAGGGGAGCAGTACTTC. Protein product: CARGDLTKGEQYF.